The 6 T cell receptor beta chains reported below all come from one sample, sequenced in a study of technical replicates of blood from a few donors. Only in-frame clones appear in the TCRdb table, and some are missing; sequencing was by immunoSEQ multiplex PCR. This sample has 100,000 or so clones, with about 95% found just once. Sequencing was carried out using T cells isolated from PBMCs. These receptors all stem from a human donor in good health.

The gene calls are TRBV9 and TRBJ2-5; 10 nucleotides agree with TRBD2. Per the germline V gene, CDR1 is SGDLS and CDR2 is YYNGEE. Trimming took 4 bases from V and 1 from J; bases not matched to a gene: 4. The CDR3 length is 15 residues. CDR3 region: CASSKGLAVQETQYF. CDR3 nucleotide sequence: TGTGCCAGCAGCAAAGGACTAGCGGTCCAAGAGACCCAGTACTTC.

The V and J genes are TRBV4-1 and TRBJ2-5; 7 bases match TRBD1. The junction had 8 bases not matched to a gene; V was cut back by 2 bases and J by 5 bases. The CDR3 length is 15 residues. Germline V gives CDR1 MGHRA, CDR2 YSYEKL. The CDR3 DNA sequence: TGCGCCAGCAGCCAAAGTTCAGGGGGTGGGGAGACCCAGTACTTC. It yields the protein CASSQSSGGGETQYF.

The chain is built from TRBV20-1 and TRBJ1-5; TRBD1 matches 8 bases. V shed 5 bases, J shed 9 bases, and the junction held 3 bases outside the gene matches. The germline V gene encodes CDR1 DFQATT and CDR2 SNEGSKA (reference sequence). CDR3 length: 11 amino acids. The CDR3 sequence: CSAGQGGPQHF. In nucleotides, the CDR3 is TGCAGTGCTGGACAGGGCGGGCCCCAGCATTTT.

CDR3 sequence reads: CASSIESGYYGYTF. CDR3 nucleotide sequence: TGTGCCAGTAGTATAGAGTCAGGCTACTATGGCTACACCTTC. The chain has TRBV19 and TRBJ1-2; D is uncertain. The CDR3 covers 14 residues. Deletions cut 0 bases from V and 3 bases from J, with 8 bases between. Germline CDR1 and CDR2: LNHDA and SQIVND (reference sequence).

The CDR3 is CASSLVSTEQFF. In nucleotides, the CDR3 is TGTGCCAGCAGCTTAGTGAGCACTGAGCAGTTCTTC. V usage is TRBV7-8 and J usage is TRBJ2-1, with D uncertain. V was trimmed by 1 base and J by 9 bases, leaving 7 bases between them. Germline loops: CDR1 SGHVS, CDR2 FQNEAQ. The CDR3 loop spans 12 amino acids.

The V and J genes are TRBV10-3 and TRBJ2-7, with 14 bases that match TRBD2. The germline CDR1 and CDR2 sequences are ENHRY and SYGVKD. This CDR3 spans 17 amino acids. J lost 0 bases, V lost 2 bases, and 3 bases had no gene match. The CDR3 is CAISERTSGRSSYEQYF. For the CDR3, the DNA is TGTGCCATCAGTGAGAGGACTAGCGGGAGGAGCTCCTACGAGCAGTACTTC.